The clone carrying this T cell receptor (beta chain) turned up a few times. Its antigen is unidentified. Other nucleotide sequences from this sample produce the same CDR3. The sample originates from a study of graft-versus-host responses after intestinal transplantation. On the study more broadly: Anti-thymocyte globulin served as induction for all recipients, who then took tacrolimus and steroids for around 3 years. Study-level results: Detected in recipient marrow were GvH clones, some of which were first observed in ileum or blood.

TCRdb keeps only in-frame clones here, not all; method: immunoSEQ multiplex PCR. The sample has some 92,000 clones, 80% to 95% seen once. The TCR comes from a human donor who received an intestinal transplant. The sequencing here drew on unstimulated CD4+ T cells sorted from spleen or lymph node cells, taken before intestinal transplant.

CDR3 sequence: CASSLGRLRTALSYEQYF. CDR3 DNA sequence: TGTGCCAGCAGCTTGGGTCGGCTAAGGACAGCCCTATCCTACGAGCAGTACTTC. The V call is TRBV5-8, the J call TRBJ2-7; TRBD1 might be the D (6 bases). Trimming removed 0 bases from V and 1 base from J, with 20 bases in between. CDR1 and CDR2 (germline): SGHTS, YDEGEE. This CDR3 is built from 18 residues.